This T cell receptor beta chain appears in the sequencing data of a study of molecular identifiers for immune sequencing clone quantification. CDR1 SEHNR and CDR2 FQNEAQ come from the germline V gene (reference sequence). Trimming stripped 2 bases from V and 6 bases from J, with 10 bases between. The CDR3 sequence is 14 residues long. The authors built bulk TCR libraries by previously described methods with listed TCR primers. Each CDR3 protein gets one entry after TCRdb re-called the PCR reads with MiXCR. The sample holds 37,000 or so distinct CDR3 sequences, more than 20% seen once. This clonotype has more than one count but fewer than ten. What it binds is unknown. Libraries for naive CD8 T cells, which were made from approximately 20,000 to 980,000 sorted cells, drew on 10%, 30% or 50% of the RNA. CD8+CD4-CCR7+CD45RA+ cells were sorted as naive CD8 T cells. General study points: For highly expanded clones, sizes could be underestimated when identical TCR molecules share a barcode.

The rearrangement uses TRBV7-9 and TRBJ2-2; no definite D call. The sample taken for sequencing was naive CD8+ T cells from blood, with Jurkat cell RNA spiked in. The subset: FACS-sorted CD8+CD4-CCR7+CD45RA+ naive T cells. The sequence was collected from a human donor in good health. Some libraries in this study had Jurkat cell RNA spiked in. Written as DNA, the CDR3 is TGTGCCAGCAGCTTACCCCCCCCGGCCGGGGAGCTGTTTTTT. This gives the protein CASSLPPPAGELFF.